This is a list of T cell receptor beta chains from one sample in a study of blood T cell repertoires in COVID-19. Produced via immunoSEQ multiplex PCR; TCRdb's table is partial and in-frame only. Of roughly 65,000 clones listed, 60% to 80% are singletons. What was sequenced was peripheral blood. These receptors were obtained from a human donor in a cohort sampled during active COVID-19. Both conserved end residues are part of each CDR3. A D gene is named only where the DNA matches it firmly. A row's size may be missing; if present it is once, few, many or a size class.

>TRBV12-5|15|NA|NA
CASGLGAGPTGELFF
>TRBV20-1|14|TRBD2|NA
CSASRTSGSDTQYF
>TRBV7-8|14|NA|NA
CASSFNRNTGELFF
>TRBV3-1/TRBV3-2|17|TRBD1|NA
CASSPSQGQGPSYEQYF
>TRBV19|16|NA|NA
CASSTRGSALNTEAFF
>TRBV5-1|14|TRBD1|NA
CASSLGTGIDEQFF
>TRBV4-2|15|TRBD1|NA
CASSPPGQGSYEQYF
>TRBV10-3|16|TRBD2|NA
CAISEFSGSNTGELFF
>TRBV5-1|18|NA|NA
CASSQRGSGVYSGNTIYF
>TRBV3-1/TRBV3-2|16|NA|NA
CASSQDMGALGNTIYF
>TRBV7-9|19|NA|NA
CASSSRPRGRGRRTDTQYF
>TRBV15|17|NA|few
CATSRERPSIPGYGYTF
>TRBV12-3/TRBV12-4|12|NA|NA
CASINPGTEAFF
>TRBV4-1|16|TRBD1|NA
CASSQAGTGVGEKLFF
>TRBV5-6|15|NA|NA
CASSLWWESTDTQYF
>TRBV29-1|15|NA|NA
CSVEKLGSSYNEQFF
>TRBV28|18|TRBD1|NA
CASNSPTGGVPYNSPLHF
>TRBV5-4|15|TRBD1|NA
CASSLQGAWNSPLHF
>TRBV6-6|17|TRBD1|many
CASSRQGSRATNEKLFF
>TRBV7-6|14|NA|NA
CASSLDSINSPLHF
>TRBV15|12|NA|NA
CATSRAGDTQYF
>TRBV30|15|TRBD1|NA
CAWSARDRAAYEQYF
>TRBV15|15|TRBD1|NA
CATSRAGQGQETQYF
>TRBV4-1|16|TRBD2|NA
CASSQRRLAGRNEQFF
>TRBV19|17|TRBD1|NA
CASSPIWTGGNTGELFF
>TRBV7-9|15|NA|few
CASSLTDGSNQPQHF
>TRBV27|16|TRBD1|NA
CASSSGQGASVGTQYF
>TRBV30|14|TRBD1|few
CAWLQTGSNYGYTF
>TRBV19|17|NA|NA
CASRPPRGGTGANVLTF
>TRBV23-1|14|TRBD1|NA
CARRRTGRYTEAFF
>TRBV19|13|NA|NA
CATSRVMNTEAFF
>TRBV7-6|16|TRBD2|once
CASSFSSGGYTGELFF
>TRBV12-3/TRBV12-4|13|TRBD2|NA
CASSLVAGGGQFF
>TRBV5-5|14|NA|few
CASKPTGPRTEAFF
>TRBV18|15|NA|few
CASSTAPEGNQPQHF
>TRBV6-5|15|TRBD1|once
CASSYIGTGNYGYTF
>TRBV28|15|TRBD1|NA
CASSFLTGGVTEAFF
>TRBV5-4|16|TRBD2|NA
CASSLPTRAGDNEQFF
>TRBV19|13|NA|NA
CASIRGTYTEAFF
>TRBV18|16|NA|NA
CASSTEPRGSLWTQYF
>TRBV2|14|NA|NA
CATSVGPRGSPLHF
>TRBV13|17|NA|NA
CASSFATGLGSNQPQHF
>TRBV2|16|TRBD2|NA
CASLGVAGGPHNEQFF